The source of this T cell receptor beta chain is a study of glioma-infiltrating T cells. Trimming shortened V by 5 bases and J by 0 bases, and 20 bases separated the two germline ends. This CDR3 comprises 19 residues. Looked up from germline, CDR1 is SGHAT and CDR2 is FQNNGV. TCR alpha and beta CDR3 regions were amplified from RNA using iRepertoire nested multiplex PCR. Using its own MiXCR run on the multiplex PCR reads, TCRdb lists one record per CDR3 protein. The sample shows roughly 100,000 distinct CDR3 sequences, around 29% of them seen only once. The V call is TRBV11-2, the J call TRBJ1-6, with a possible D match to TRBD1 (5 bases). This receptor was taken from a human donor with low-grade glioma or glioblastoma, undergoing nonglioma brain surgery, or in good health (not recorded which). Source material: glioma tissue, nonneoplastic brain tissue, or PBMCs (not recorded which). CDR3 nucleotide sequence: TGTGCCAGCAGCGCTCTTCTTGACAGTTCCTACTCCTATAATTCACCCCTCCACTTT. Translating it yields CASSALLDSSYSYNSPLHF.